This entry concerns a single T cell receptor (beta chain). Researchers amplified the TCR beta CDR3 regions from RNA transcripts. With the HTBI primer set, the TCR CDR3 went through a first round of RT-PCR. TCRdb re-analysed the multiplex PCR reads in MiXCR, keeping a single row per CDR3 protein. Of 250,000 or so distinct CDR3 sequences in the sample, more than 14% were seen once. This sample stems from a study of T cells in Graves' hyperthyroidism and ophthalmopathy. 9 to 10 ml fresh peripheral blood yielded the PBMCs. CDR3 length: 16 amino acids. J gave up 7 bases and V 1 base, and 5 bases lay outside the gene matches. Looked up from germline, CDR1 is SGHAT and CDR2 is FQNNGV.

Sequencing was carried out using blood. The chain employs TRBV11-2 and TRBJ2-1; TRBD1 agrees at 12 bases. The TCR sequence derives from a woman aged 40 to 49 with Graves' hyperthyroidism that later progressed to Graves' ophthalmopathy. CDR3 DNA sequence: TGTGCCAGCAGCTTAGTGGGACAGGGGGCAGGTAATGAGCAGTTCTTC. Its translation is CASSLVGQGAGNEQFF.